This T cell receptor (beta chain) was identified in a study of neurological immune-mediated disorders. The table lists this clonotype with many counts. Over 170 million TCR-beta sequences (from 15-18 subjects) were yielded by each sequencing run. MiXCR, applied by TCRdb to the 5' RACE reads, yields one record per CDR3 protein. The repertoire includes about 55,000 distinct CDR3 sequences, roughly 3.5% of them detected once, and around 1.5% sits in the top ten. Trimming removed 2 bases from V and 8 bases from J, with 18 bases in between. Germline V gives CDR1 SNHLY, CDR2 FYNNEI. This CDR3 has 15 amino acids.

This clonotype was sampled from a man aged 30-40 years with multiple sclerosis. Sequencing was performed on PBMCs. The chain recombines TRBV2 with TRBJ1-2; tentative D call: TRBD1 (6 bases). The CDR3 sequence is CASSERGVQGGGYTF. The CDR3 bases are TGTGCCAGCAGTGAACGGGGAGTACAGGGAGGAGGCTACACCTTC.